This T cell receptor (beta chain) was identified in a study of regulatory T cells in long-lasting Graves disease. Per the germline V gene, CDR1 is KGHSH and CDR2 is LQKENI. The CDR3 loop spans 15 amino acids. V lost 6 bases and J 3 bases, leaving 17 bases between the germline ends. To note about this clonotype: Possible read error: a much larger clone is one base away.

Investigators prepared the TCR beta libraries by applying iRepertoire HTBI primers and Arm-PCR of CDR3 regions. TCRdb re-analysed the multiplex PCR reads in MiXCR, keeping a single row per CDR3 protein. The table includes roughly 470,000 distinct CDR3 sequences, 20% to 25% detected once. Time point specified: persistent/refractory GD, antithyroid drugs over 5 years with positive TRAb. Following extraction of RNA from PBMCs, that RNA was used to make the TCR library. The receptor was isolated from a female donor with Graves disease. Source: peripheral blood mononuclear cells (PBMCs), taken when the disease was refractory, from a patient treated with antithyroid drugs. The chain is built from TRBV18 and TRBJ2-5, with unresolved D. This CDR3 reads CASSPRYMSKETQYF. The DNA for the CDR3 is TGTGCCAGCTCCCCCCGGTATATGTCCAAAGAGACCCAGTACTTC.